Listed here is a single T cell receptor beta chain. Trimming took 3 bases from V and 6 from J, leaving 16 bases between them. Germline CDR1 and CDR2: KGHDR and SFDVKD. This CDR3 contains 15 residues. As handled by the study authors: Estimation of nucleated cell counts was performed using reference gene primer amplification. Profiling relied on immunoSEQ multiplex PCR, and the TCRdb table lists in-frame clones only, not all of them. That table is the source of V, J and clone size, and D and trimming were worked out from the DNA. Among roughly 31,000 clones, 75% to 90% were seen once, and the ten largest hold over 9.5%. This entry is derived from a study of blood T cell repertoires in COVID-19.

The sequenced sample was peripheral blood. This receptor was obtained from a man in his sixties with acute or convalescent COVID-19. The V and J genes are TRBV24-1 and TRBJ1-2; tentatively, D is TRBD1 (5 bases). The CDR3 sequence: CATSDPPRGGDGYTF. Here the CDR3 DNA reads TGTGCCACCAGTGATCCCCCCCGGGGCGGGGATGGCTACACCTTC.